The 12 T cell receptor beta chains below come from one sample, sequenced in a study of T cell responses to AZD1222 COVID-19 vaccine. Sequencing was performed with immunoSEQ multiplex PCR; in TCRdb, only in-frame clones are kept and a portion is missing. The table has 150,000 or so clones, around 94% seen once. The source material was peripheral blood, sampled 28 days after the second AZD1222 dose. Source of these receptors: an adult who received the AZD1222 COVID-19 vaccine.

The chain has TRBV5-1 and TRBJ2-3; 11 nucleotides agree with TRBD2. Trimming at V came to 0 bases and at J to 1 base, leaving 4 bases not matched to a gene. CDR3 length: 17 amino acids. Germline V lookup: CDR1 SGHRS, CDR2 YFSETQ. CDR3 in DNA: TGCGCCAGCAGCTTGGGACTAGCGGGGACCGGCACAGATACGCAGTATTTT. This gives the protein CASSLGLAGTGTDTQYF.

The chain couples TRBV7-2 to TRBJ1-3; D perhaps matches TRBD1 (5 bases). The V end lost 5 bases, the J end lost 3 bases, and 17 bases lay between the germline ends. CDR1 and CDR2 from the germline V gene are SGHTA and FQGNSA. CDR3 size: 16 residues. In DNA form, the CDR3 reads TGTGCCAGCAGCCTCGTTCAGGGTATCCGTGGAAACACCATATATTTT. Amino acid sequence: CASSLVQGIRGNTIYF.

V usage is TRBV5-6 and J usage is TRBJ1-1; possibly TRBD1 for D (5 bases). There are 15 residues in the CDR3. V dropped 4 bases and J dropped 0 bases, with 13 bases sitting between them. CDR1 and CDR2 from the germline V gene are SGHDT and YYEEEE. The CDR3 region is CASSTGGGVNTEAFF. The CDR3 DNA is TGTGCCAGCAGCACAGGTGGCGGGGTGAACACTGAAGCTTTCTTT.

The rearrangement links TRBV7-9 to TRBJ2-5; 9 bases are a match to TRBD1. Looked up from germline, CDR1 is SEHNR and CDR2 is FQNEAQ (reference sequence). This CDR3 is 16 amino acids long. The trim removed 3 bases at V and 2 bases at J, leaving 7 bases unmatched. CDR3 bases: TGTGCCAGCAGCTTTGGGACAGGGACCCTACAAGAGACCCAGTACTTC. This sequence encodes CASSFGTGTLQETQYF.

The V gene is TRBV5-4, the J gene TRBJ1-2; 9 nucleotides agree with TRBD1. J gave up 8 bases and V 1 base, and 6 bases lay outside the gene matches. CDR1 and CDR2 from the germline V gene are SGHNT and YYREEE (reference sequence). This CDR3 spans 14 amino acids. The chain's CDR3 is CASSLRDRADGYTF. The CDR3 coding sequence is TGTGCCAGCAGCTTGCGGGACAGGGCCGACGGCTACACCTTC. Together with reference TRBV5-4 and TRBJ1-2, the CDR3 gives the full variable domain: ETGVTQSPTHLIKTRGQQVTLRCSSQSGHNTVSWYQQALGQGPQFIFQYYREEENGRGNFPPRFSGLQFPNYSSELNVNALELDDSALYLCASSLRDRADGYTFGSGTRLTVV.

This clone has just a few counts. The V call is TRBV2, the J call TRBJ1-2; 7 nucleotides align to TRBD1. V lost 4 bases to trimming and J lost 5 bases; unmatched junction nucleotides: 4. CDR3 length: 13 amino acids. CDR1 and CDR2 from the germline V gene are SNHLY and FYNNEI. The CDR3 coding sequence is TGTGCCAGCAGTGGAGAGACAGGGTATGGCTACACCTTC. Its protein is CASSGETGYGYTF.

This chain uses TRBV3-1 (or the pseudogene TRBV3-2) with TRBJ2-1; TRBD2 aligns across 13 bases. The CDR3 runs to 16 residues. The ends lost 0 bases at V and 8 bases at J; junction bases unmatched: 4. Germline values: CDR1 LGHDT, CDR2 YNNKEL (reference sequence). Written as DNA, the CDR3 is TGTGCCAGCAGCCAAGATAGACTAGCGGGGGGCGATGAGCAGTTCTTC. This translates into CASSQDRLAGGDEQFF.

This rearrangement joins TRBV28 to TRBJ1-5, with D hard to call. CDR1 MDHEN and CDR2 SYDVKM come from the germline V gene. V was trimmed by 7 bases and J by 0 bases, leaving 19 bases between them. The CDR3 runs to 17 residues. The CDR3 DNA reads TGTGCCAGCACCAAGAGAGCGGGTTACGATAGCAATCAGCCCCAGCATTTT. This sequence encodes CASTKRAGYDSNQPQHF.

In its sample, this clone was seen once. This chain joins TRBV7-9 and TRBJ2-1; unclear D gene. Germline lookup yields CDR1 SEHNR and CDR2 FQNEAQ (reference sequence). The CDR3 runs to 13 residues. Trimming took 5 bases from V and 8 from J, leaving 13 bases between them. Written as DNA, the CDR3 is TGTGCCAGCAGCCTTGGACGAGGACATGAGCAGTTCTTC. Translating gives CASSLGRGHEQFF.

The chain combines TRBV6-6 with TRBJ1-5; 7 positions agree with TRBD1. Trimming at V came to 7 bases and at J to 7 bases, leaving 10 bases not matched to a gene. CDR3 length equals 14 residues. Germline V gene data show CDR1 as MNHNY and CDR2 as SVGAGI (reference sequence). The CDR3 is CASTKQGLRQPQHF. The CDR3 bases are TGTGCCAGCACTAAACAGGGGTTACGGCAGCCCCAGCATTTT.

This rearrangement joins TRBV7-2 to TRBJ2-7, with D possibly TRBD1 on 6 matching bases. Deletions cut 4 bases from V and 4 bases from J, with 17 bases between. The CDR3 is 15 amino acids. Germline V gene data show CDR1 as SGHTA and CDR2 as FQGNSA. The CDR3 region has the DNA TGTGCCAGCAGCTGGGACACCCTGGCTGGGTACGAGCAGTACTTC. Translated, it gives CASSWDTLAGYEQYF.

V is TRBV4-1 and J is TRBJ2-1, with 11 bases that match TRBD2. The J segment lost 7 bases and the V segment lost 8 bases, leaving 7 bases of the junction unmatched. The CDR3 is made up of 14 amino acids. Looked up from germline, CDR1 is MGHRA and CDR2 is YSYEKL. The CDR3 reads CASGRLAGFNEQFF. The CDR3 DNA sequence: TGCGCCAGCGGCAGACTAGCGGGGTTTAATGAGCAGTTCTTC.